The 26 T cell receptor beta chains below all came from one sample that was sequenced in a study of beta chain features in type 1 diabetes. Isolated RNA was reverse transcribed in full, so expressed TCRB transcripts were sequenced. Libraries were prepared by immunoSEQ multiplex PCR; TCRdb keeps only in-frame clonotypes and omits some of them. The sample lists roughly 60,000 clones, around 63% occurring once. Sequenced sample: Tregs from blood. All receptors come from a woman between 18 and 30 years old in good health.

The genes are TRBV20-1 and TRBJ2-1; 9 positions agree with TRBD1. Unmatched junction bases numbered 8, after V lost 4 bases and J lost 16 bases. Germline CDR1 reads DFQATT; CDR2 reads SNEGSKA (reference sequence). CDR3 length equals 11 residues. CDR3 residues: CSANRQGGFFF. In DNA form, the CDR3 reads TGCAGTGCTAACAGACAGGGGGGGTTCTTCTTC.

V is TRBV27 and J is TRBJ1-2; D might be TRBD1 (5 bases). Germline assignment: CDR1 MNHEY and CDR2 SMNVEV (reference sequence). There are 15 residues in the CDR3. Trimming took 2 bases from V and 3 from J, leaving 13 bases between them. The CDR3 is CASSLRRGEDYGYTF. The CDR3 nucleotides are TGTGCCAGCAGTTTAAGAAGGGGCGAAGACTATGGCTACACCTTC.

The chain is built from TRBV5-1 and TRBJ2-5, with TRBD2 identical over 14 bases. CDR1 SGHRS and CDR2 YFSETQ come from the germline V gene. V shed 4 bases, J shed 5 bases, and the junction held 4 bases outside the gene matches. The CDR3 extends over 15 amino acids. The CDR3 DNA is TGCGCCAGCAGCGTGGGACTAGCGGGGGTGGAGACCCAGTACTTC. The encoded protein is CASSVGLAGVETQYF.

The V and J genes are TRBV19 and TRBJ1-5; TRBD1 aligns across 8 bases. There are 15 residues in the CDR3. The V and J ends lost 11 bases and 9 bases, in that order; junction bases with no gene match: 18. Per the germline V gene, CDR1 is LNHDA and CDR2 is SQIVND (reference sequence). The CDR3 DNA reads TGTGCCCTAAGGCGTACAGGGGGTACCGGGGGGCCCCAGCATTTT. The encoded protein is CALRRTGGTGGPQHF.

CDR3 DNA sequence: TGTGCCAGCTCCCAACAGGGGAGCGTTCCTGAAGCTTTCTTT. It specifies CASSQQGSVPEAFF. V usage is TRBV18 and J usage is TRBJ1-1; 7 bases are shared with TRBD1. V lost 6 bases, J lost 6 bases, and 10 bases stayed unmatched. In germline, CDR1 is KGHSH, CDR2 LQKENI. This CDR3 has 14 residues.

The chain is built from TRBV7-9 and TRBJ2-5, with 13 bases lining up with TRBD2. The CDR3 spans 16 residues. Germline V gene lookup returns CDR1 SEHNR and CDR2 FQNEAQ (reference sequence). With V trimmed by 5 bases and J by 1 base, 4 bases remained unmatched. CDR3 sequence reads: CASSRRTSGSQETQYF. As DNA, the CDR3 is TGTGCCAGCAGCCGAAGGACTAGCGGGAGCCAAGAGACCCAGTACTTC.

The chain uses TRBV19 and TRBJ1-2, with 9 bases fitting TRBD1. V trimming: 2 bases; J trimming: 8 bases; junction bases outside the gene matches: 12. Germline V gene data show CDR1 as LNHDA and CDR2 as SQIVND (reference sequence). This CDR3 comprises 16 residues. This CDR3 is CASSIWGSGTGTGYTF. CDR3 in DNA: TGTGCCAGTAGTATATGGGGATCCGGGACAGGGACCGGCTACACCTTC.

V usage is TRBV7-9 and J usage is TRBJ2-7; 8 bases map to TRBD1. V was pared by 5 bases and J by 0 bases, with 6 bases of the junction left unmatched. Germline CDR1 SEHNR, CDR2 FQNEAQ (reference sequence). The CDR3 covers 15 residues. DNA of the CDR3: TGTGCCAGCAGCGAAGACAGGGGAAGCTCCTACGAGCAGTACTTC. It specifies CASSEDRGSSYEQYF.

The chain's CDR3 is CASSPGIAFTDTQYF. CDR3 nucleotide sequence: TGTGCCAGCAGCCCCGGGATCGCCTTCACAGATACGCAGTATTTT. The gene calls are TRBV7-9 and TRBJ2-3; D might be TRBD2 (5 bases). This CDR3 has 15 amino acids. V was pared by 5 bases and J by 2 bases, with 14 bases between. Germline assignment: CDR1 SEHNR and CDR2 FQNEAQ (reference sequence).

The CDR3 reads CASSSWGGSNTEAFF. The CDR3 coding sequence is TGCGCCAGCAGCTCGTGGGGGGGCTCGAACACTGAAGCTTTCTTT. The chain recombines TRBV5-1 with TRBJ1-1; maybe TRBD1 (6 bases). There are 15 residues in the CDR3. Trimming stripped 3 bases from V and 1 base from J, with 13 bases between. CDR1 SGHRS and CDR2 YFSETQ come from the germline V gene.

The V gene is TRBV11-2, the J gene TRBJ2-7, with D unresolved. The CDR3 totals 13 residues. From germline, CDR1 is SGHAT and CDR2 FQNNGV. V lost 4 bases and J lost 9, with 16 bases in between. For the CDR3, the DNA is TGTGCCAGCAGCTCCCTCTCGGAGAATGGGCAGTACTTC. It specifies CASSSLSENGQYF.

This chain's CDR3 is CASSRALLKGSPLHF. In DNA form, the CDR3 reads TGCGCCAGCAGCCGAGCTCTTCTTAAGGGGTCACCCCTCCACTTT. This rearrangement joins TRBV4-1 to TRBJ1-6; possible D gene TRBD1, 5 bases. CDR1 and CDR2 from the germline V gene are MGHRA and YSYEKL. The CDR3 totals 15 residues. V was clipped by 4 bases and J by 10 bases, with 17 bases between them.

This chain links TRBV2 with TRBJ2-5; D remains ambiguous. Germline V lookup: CDR1 SNHLY, CDR2 FYNNEI. The ends were cut back, 4 bases at V and 3 bases at J, with 3 bases in the middle. The CDR3 consists of 11 residues. The chain's CDR3 is CASSVEETQYF. The CDR3, as DNA: TGTGCCAGCAGTGTAGAAGAGACCCAGTACTTC.

This clone appeared a few times. This sequence joins TRBV5-4 and TRBJ2-3, with D possibly being TRBD2 (6 bases). This CDR3 comprises 14 residues. Germline V gene sequence: CDR1 SGHNT, CDR2 YYREEE (reference sequence). V lost 4 bases and J 4 bases, leaving 13 bases between the germline ends. The CDR3 here is CASSPLREPDTQYF. The CDR3 DNA reads TGTGCCAGCAGCCCGCTCCGGGAGCCAGATACGCAGTATTTT.

This chain uses TRBV7-8 with TRBJ2-3; 12 bases fit TRBD2. The CDR3 runs to 16 residues. CDR1 is SGHVS and CDR2 is FQNEAQ in the germline V gene. V dropped 5 bases and J dropped 2; count of bases not matched to a gene: 5. The CDR3, as DNA: TGTGCCAGCAGCAGAGGACTAGCGGGGACCACAGATACGCAGTATTTT. Translating gives CASSRGLAGTTDTQYF.

In its sample, this clone was seen a few times. The rearrangement joins TRBV30 to TRBJ2-2, with D perhaps matching TRBD2 (7 bases). Trimming pared 7 bases from V and 4 bases from J, leaving 13 bases between. Germline V gene data show CDR1 as GTSNPN and CDR2 as SVGIG (reference sequence). This CDR3 spans 13 amino acids. The CDR3 DNA reads as TGTGCCTTCGGACGGGGGGCCACCGGGGAGCTGTTTTTT. Translated, it gives CAFGRGATGELFF.

This chain joins TRBV18 and TRBJ2-5; maybe TRBD2 (6 bases). V lost 5 bases and J 5 bases, leaving 12 bases between the germline ends. The CDR3 runs to 13 residues. The germline CDR1 and CDR2 sequences are KGHSH and LQKENI. The DNA of the CDR3 is TGTGCCAGCTCAGGCCGCGGGACGGAGACCCAGTACTTC. This sequence encodes CASSGRGTETQYF. Full variable domain (missing parts from reference TRBV18 and TRBJ2-5): NAGVMQNPRHLVRRRGQEARLRCSPMKGHSHVYWYRQLPEEGLKFMVYLQKENIIDESGMPKERFSAEFPKEGPSILRIQQVVRGDSAAYFCASSGRGTETQYFGPGTRLLVL.

This clone occurred a few times. CDR3 sequence reads: CASSPGRGHYNEQFF. CDR3 sequence (DNA): TGTGCCAGCTCACCGGGCAGGGGGCATTACAATGAGCAGTTCTTC. The chain recombines TRBV18 with TRBJ2-1; 8 nucleotides line up with TRBD1. There are 15 residues in the CDR3. In germline, CDR1 is KGHSH, CDR2 LQKENI. With 3 bases clipped from V and 4 bases from J, the junction kept 5 bases outside the gene matches.

V is TRBV10-2 and J is TRBJ1-2; tentative D call: TRBD1 (5 bases). V gave up 5 bases and J gave up 7 bases, with 17 bases separating them. The CDR3 totals 14 residues. Looked up from germline, CDR1 is WSHSY and CDR2 is SAAADI. The CDR3 loop reads CASSSGPRERGYTF. The CDR3 DNA reads as TGCGCCAGCAGTTCCGGGCCCAGGGAACGTGGCTACACCTTC.

V gene TRBV18 combines with J gene TRBJ2-1; D unclear. With 6 bases removed from V and 3 bases from J, the gap between germline ends came to 18 bases. Germline assignment: CDR1 KGHSH and CDR2 LQKENI. The CDR3 contains 16 residues. CDR3 in amino acids: CASSRSGLPLYNEQFF. Here the CDR3 DNA reads TGTGCCAGCTCTCGATCTGGGCTACCCCTCTACAATGAGCAGTTCTTC.

V is TRBV4-2 and J is TRBJ1-6; 8 nucleotides agree with TRBD1. V dropped 0 bases and J dropped 10; count of bases not matched to a gene: 5. CDR1 and CDR2 (germline): LGHNA, YNFKEQ. The CDR3 totals 15 residues. The CDR3 loop reads CASSQDQGARSPLHF. The CDR3 nucleotides read TGTGCCAGCAGCCAAGATCAGGGGGCAAGGTCACCCCTCCACTTT.

The chain employs TRBV7-9 and TRBJ2-7; 9 positions match TRBD2. There are 14 residues in the CDR3. Germline V gene lookup returns CDR1 SEHNR and CDR2 FQNEAQ (reference sequence). J lost 3 bases, V lost 3 bases, and 3 bases had no gene match. The CDR3 DNA reads as TGTGCCAGCAGCTTTAGCGGGGGTAACTACGAGCAGTACTTC. This codes for CASSFSGGNYEQYF.

CDR3 DNA sequence: TGTGCCAGCAGCCTGTCCACGGGGGGCTCTGAAAAACTGTTTTTT. Protein: CASSLSTGGSEKLFF. The rearrangement joins TRBV7-8 to TRBJ1-4; D perhaps matches TRBD1 (6 bases). V lost 5 bases and J lost 7, with 17 bases in between. The CDR3 is made up of 15 amino acids. CDR1 SGHVS and CDR2 FQNEAQ come from the germline V gene. The full variable domain, rest sourced from reference TRBV7-8 and TRBJ1-4, is GAGVSQSPRYKVAKRGQDVALRCDPISGHVSLFWYQQALGQGPEFLTYFQNEAQLDKSGLPSDRFFAERPEGSVSTLKIQRTQQEDSAVYLCASSLSTGGSEKLFFGSGTQLSVL.

The chain recombines TRBV6-1 with TRBJ2-3; 9 bases are a match to TRBD1. The CDR3 spans 15 residues. V dropped 6 bases and J dropped 3; count of bases not matched to a gene: 7. Germline CDR1 reads MNHNS; CDR2 reads SASEGT. CDR3 region: CASSATGGRTDTQYF. In nucleotides, the CDR3 is TGTGCCAGCAGCGCGACAGGGGGAAGGACAGATACGCAGTATTTT.

V is TRBV27 and J is TRBJ1-2; 8 bases map to TRBD1. V was clipped by 6 bases and J by 7 bases; unmatched bases: 4. CDR3 length: 12 residues. Germline V gene lookup returns CDR1 MNHEY and CDR2 SMNVEV (reference sequence). CDR3 region: CASRTGGRGYTF. CDR3 sequence (DNA): TGTGCCAGCAGAACAGGGGGGCGTGGCTACACCTTC.

The genes are TRBV19 and TRBJ2-3, with 10 bases fitting TRBD1. CDR3 length: 16 residues. Trimming cost V 7 bases and J 1 base; bases outside gene matches: 8. Germline CDR1 and CDR2: LNHDA and SQIVND (reference sequence). For the CDR3, the DNA is TGTGCCAGTACCAGACGGGACAGGGGTGGCACAGATACGCAGTATTTT. This gives the protein CASTRRDRGGTDTQYF.